These 7 T cell receptor beta chains were sequenced from one sample in a study of T cell repertoires in cytomegalovirus infection. These TCRs are of unknown antigen specificity. TCRdb re-called the reads with MiXCR, one entry per CDR3 protein. This sample has around 300,000 distinct CDR3 sequences; under 25% occur once, and the top ten carry roughly 19%. The material sequenced was cultured PBMCs, taken from culture after CMV antigen stimulation. These TCRs come from a human donor in good health (CMV status not recorded). Some clones in this sample may be carry-over from other donors' samples.

The chain links TRBV12-3 or TRBV12-4 to TRBJ2-5, with 8 bases lining up with TRBD2. The J segment lost 3 bases and the V segment lost 3 bases, leaving 3 bases of the junction unmatched. CDR3 length: 14 residues. The CDR3: CASSFGGLEETQYF. The CDR3 DNA follows: TGTGCCAGCAGTTTCGGGGGACTAGAAGAGACCCAGTACTTC.

This clonotype was observed a few times. This chain joins TRBV28 and TRBJ1-2, with D unresolved. Trimming cost V 6 bases and J 6 bases, with 14 bases left between them. The CDR3 is 13 amino acids. Germline V CDR1 and CDR2: MDHEN, SYDVKM. CDR3: CASSRESKDGYTF. The CDR3 coding sequence is TGTGCCAGCAGCCGGGAGTCAAAGGATGGCTACACCTTC.

This clonotype was detected only a few times. The chain is built from TRBV4-3 and TRBJ2-5; D gene unclear. The CDR3 sequence is 14 residues long. CDR1 is LGHNA, CDR2 YSLEER, per germline. V was clipped by 0 bases and J by 5 bases, with 10 bases between them. Here the CDR3 DNA reads TGCGCCAGCAGCCAAGAAAGTGGTTTGGAGACCCAGTACTTC. Its protein is CASSQESGLETQYF.

The chain couples TRBV12-5 to TRBJ1-4, with D possibly TRBD1 on 5 matching bases. With 6 bases removed from V and 9 bases from J, the gap between germline ends came to 14 bases. The germline CDR1 and CDR2 sequences are LGHNT and FRNRAP. The CDR3 extends over 13 amino acids. As DNA, the CDR3 is TGTGCTAGTGGACGGGACGTCGTGCAAAAACTGTTTTTT. This translates into CASGRDVVQKLFF.

This clonotype was detected only a few times. This sequence joins TRBV29-1 and TRBJ2-5; D may be TRBD2 (6 bases). V was pared by 4 bases and J by 2 bases, with 14 bases between. CDR1 is SQVTM and CDR2 is ANQGSEA in the germline V gene. The CDR3 is made up of 14 amino acids. CDR3 residues: CSVGGTTLQETQYF. In DNA form, the CDR3 reads TGCAGCGTTGGCGGGACCACACTTCAAGAGACCCAGTACTTC.

This clonotype has a handful of counts. The V and J genes are TRBV4-1 and TRBJ2-7, with a tentative D call TRBD2 (6 bases). CDR3 length: 15 amino acids. Germline-derived CDR1 and CDR2 are MGHRA and YSYEKL. V lost 4 bases, J lost 0 bases, and 13 bases lay in between. The CDR3 spells CASSPILGGSYEQYF. The CDR3 DNA follows: TGCGCCAGCAGCCCAATATTGGGGGGCTCCTACGAGCAGTACTTC.

This clonotype occurred a few times. The chain uses TRBV6-1 and TRBJ1-5; TRBD1 is a possible D gene (6 bases). Germline loops: CDR1 MNHNS, CDR2 SASEGT. Trimming left V 4 bases short and J 2 bases short, with 12 bases between. CDR3 size: 15 residues. The CDR3 DNA sequence: TGTGCCAGCAGTGGACGGGGGCGAGGCAATCAGCCCCAGCATTTT. The encoded protein is CASSGRGRGNQPQHF.